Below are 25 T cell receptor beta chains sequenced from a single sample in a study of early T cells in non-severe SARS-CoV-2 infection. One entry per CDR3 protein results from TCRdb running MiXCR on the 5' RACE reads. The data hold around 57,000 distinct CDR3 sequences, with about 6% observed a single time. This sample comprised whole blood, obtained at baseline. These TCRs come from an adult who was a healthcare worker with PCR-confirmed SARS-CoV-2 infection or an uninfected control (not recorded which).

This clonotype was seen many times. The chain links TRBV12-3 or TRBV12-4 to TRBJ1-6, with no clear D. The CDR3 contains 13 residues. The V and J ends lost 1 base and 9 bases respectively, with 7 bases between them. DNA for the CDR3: TGTGCCAGCAGTTTAGGGACGATTTCACCCCTCCACTTT. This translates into CASSLGTISPLHF.

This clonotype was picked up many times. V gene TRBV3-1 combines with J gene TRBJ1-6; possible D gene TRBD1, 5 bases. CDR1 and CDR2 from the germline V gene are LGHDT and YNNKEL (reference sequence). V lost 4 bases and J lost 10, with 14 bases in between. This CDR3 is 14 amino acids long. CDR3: CASSPRGRRSPLHF. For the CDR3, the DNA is TGTGCCAGCAGCCCGAGGGGCCGGCGGTCACCCCTCCACTTT.

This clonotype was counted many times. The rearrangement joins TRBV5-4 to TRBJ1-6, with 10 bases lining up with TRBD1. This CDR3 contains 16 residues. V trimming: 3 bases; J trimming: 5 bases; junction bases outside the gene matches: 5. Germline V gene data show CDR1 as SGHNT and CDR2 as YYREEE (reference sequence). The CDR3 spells CASSWGQGSHNSPLHF. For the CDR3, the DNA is TGTGCCAGCAGCTGGGGACAGGGGTCGCATAATTCACCCCTCCACTTT.

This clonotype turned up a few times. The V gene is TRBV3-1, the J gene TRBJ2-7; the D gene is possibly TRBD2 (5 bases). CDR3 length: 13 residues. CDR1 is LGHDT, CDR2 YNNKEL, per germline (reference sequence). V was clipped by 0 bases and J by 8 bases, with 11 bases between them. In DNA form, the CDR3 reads TGTGCCAGCAGCCAAGAGGGAGTTGATAAGCAGTACTTC. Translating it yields CASSQEGVDKQYF.

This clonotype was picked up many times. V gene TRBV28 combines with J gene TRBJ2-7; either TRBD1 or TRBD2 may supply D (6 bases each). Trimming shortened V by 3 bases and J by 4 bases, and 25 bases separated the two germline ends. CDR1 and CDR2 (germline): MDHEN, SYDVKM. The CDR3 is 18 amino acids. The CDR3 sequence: CASSLIGGWKREEYEQYF. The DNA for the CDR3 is TGTGCCAGCAGTTTGATCGGGGGCTGGAAACGGGAAGAATACGAGCAGTACTTC.

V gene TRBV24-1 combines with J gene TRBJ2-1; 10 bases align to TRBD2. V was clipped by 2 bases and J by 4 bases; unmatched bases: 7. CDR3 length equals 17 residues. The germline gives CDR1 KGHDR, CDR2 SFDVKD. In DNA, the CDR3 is TGTGCCACCAGTGATTGGCGGACTAGCGGAGGGTACAATGAGCAGTTCTTC. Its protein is CATSDWRTSGGYNEQFF.

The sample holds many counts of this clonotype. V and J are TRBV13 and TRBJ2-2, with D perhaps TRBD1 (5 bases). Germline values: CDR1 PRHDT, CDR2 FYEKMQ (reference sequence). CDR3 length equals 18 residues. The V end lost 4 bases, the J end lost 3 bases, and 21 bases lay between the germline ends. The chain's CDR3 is CASSSTTEWFGYTGELFF. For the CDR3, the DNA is TGTGCCAGCAGCTCCACGACAGAGTGGTTTGGGTACACCGGGGAGCTGTTTTTT. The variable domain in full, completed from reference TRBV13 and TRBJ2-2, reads AAGVIQSPRHLIKEKRETATLKCYPIPRHDTVYWYQQGPGQDPQFLISFYEKMQSDKGSIPDRFSAQQFSDYHSELNMSSLELGDSALYFCASSSTTEWFGYTGELFFGEGSRLTVL.

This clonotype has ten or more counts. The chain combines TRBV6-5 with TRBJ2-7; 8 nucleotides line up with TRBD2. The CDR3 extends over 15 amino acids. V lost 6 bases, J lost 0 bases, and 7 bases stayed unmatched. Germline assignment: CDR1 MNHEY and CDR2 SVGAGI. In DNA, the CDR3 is TGTGCCAGCAGGCGCGGGGGGACCCTCTCCTACGAGCAGTACTTC. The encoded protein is CASRRGGTLSYEQYF.

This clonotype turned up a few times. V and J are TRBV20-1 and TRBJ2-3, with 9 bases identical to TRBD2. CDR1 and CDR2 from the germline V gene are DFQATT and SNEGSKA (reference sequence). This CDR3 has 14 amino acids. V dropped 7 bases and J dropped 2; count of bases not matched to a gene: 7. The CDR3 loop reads CSVDAGGITDTQYF. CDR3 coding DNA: TGCAGTGTGGATGCGGGAGGGATCACAGATACGCAGTATTTT.

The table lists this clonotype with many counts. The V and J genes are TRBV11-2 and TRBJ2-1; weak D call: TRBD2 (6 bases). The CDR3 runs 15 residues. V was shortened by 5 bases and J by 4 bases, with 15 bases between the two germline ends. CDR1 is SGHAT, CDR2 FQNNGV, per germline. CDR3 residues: CASSTSPGSYNEQFF. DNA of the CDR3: TGTGCCAGCAGCACTAGCCCCGGTTCTTACAATGAGCAGTTCTTC.

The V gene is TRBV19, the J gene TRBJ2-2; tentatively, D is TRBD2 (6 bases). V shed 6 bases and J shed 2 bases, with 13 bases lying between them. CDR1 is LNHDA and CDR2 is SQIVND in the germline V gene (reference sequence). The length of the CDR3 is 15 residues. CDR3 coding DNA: TGTGCCAGTAGGAACCGGGACTCCAACACCGGGGAGCTGTTTTTT. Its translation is CASRNRDSNTGELFF.

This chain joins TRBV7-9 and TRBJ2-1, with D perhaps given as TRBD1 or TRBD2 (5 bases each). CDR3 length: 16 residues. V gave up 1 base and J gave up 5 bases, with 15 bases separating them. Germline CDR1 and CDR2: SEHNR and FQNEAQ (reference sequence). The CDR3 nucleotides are TGTGCCAGCAGCTTAGGTGGGGGACGGTATGACAATGAGCAGTTCTTC. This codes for CASSLGGGRYDNEQFF.

The DNA for the CDR3 is TGTGCCAGCAGTTACAGTAGGACCGGGGAGCTGTTTTTT. Residues: CASSYSRTGELFF. V usage is TRBV6-2 or TRBV6-3 and J usage is TRBJ2-2; D gene ambiguous. The CDR3 covers 13 residues. The germline CDR1 and CDR2 sequences are MNHEY and SVGEGT. Deletions cut 2 bases from V and 5 bases from J, with 6 bases between.

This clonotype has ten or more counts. The CDR3, as DNA: TGTGCCAGCAGTGAAGGACAGACTGGCACAGATACGCAGTATTTT. Its translation is CASSEGQTGTDTQYF. The V and J genes are TRBV6-1 and TRBJ2-3, with TRBD1 as a possible D gene (5 bases). The CDR3 is 15 residues long. V was trimmed by 1 base and J by 1 base, leaving 9 bases between them. CDR1 and CDR2 (germline): MNHNS, SASEGT.

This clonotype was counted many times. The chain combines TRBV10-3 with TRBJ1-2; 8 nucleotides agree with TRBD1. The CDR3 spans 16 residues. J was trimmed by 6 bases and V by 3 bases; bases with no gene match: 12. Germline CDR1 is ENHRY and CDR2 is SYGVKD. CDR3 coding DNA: TGTGCCATCAGTGACCCAACGCATGACAGGGGAGATGGCTACACCTTC. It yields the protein CAISDPTHDRGDGYTF.

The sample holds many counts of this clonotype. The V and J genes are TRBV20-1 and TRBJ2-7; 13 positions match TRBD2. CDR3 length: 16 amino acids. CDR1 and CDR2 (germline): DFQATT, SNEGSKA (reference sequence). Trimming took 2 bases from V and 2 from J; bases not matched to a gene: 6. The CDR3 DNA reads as TGCAGTGCTAGATCTGGACTAGCGGGGGACCCCTACGAGCAGTACTTC. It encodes CSARSGLAGDPYEQYF.

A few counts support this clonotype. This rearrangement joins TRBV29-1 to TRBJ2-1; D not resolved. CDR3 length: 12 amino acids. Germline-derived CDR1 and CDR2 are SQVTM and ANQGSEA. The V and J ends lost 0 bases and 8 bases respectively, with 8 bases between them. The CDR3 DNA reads TGCAGCGTTGAAGATTTAGCTTATGAGCAGTTCTTC. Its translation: CSVEDLAYEQFF.

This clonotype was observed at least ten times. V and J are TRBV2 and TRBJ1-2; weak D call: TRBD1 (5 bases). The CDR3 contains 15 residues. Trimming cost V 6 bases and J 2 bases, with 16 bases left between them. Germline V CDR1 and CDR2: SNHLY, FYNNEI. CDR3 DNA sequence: TGTGCCAGCAGCCAATCCGGGACCGAAAACTATGGCTACACCTTC. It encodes CASSQSGTENYGYTF.

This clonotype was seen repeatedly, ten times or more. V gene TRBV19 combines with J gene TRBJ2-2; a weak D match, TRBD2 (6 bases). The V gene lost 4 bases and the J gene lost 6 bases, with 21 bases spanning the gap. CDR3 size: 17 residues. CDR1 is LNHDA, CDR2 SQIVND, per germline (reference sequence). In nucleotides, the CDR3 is TGTGCCAGTAGTAAGCCCCTAGGATCGGGAGCATCCGGGGAGCTGTTTTTT. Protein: CASSKPLGSGASGELFF. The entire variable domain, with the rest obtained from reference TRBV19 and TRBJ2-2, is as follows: DGGITQSPKYLFRKEGQNVTLSCEQNLNHDAMYWYRQDPGQGLRLIYYSQIVNDFQKGDIAEGYSVSREKKESFPLTVTSAQKNPTAFYLCASSKPLGSGASGELFFGEGSRLTVL.

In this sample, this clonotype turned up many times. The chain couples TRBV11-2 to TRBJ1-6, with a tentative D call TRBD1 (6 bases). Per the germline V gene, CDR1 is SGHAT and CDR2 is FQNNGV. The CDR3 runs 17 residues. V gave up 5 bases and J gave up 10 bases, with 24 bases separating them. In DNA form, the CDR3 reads TGTGCCAGCAGCCCCACAACACAGGGTCCCCCGGGCTCACCCCTCCACTTT. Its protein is CASSPTTQGPPGSPLHF.

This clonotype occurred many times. DNA for the CDR3: TGTGCCACCAGTGATCGGGACAGAACCACCGGGGAGCTGTTTTTT. The encoded protein is CATSDRDRTTGELFF. V is TRBV24-1 and J is TRBJ2-2; 7 bases map to TRBD1. There are 15 residues in the CDR3. J gave up 4 bases and V 3 bases, and 4 bases lay outside the gene matches. Germline CDR1 reads KGHDR; CDR2 reads SFDVKD.

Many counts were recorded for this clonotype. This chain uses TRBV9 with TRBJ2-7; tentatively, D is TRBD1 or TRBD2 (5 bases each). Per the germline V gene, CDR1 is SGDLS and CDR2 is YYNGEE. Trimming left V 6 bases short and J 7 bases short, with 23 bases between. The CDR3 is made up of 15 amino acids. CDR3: CASNDRDAGFDEQYF. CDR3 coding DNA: TGTGCCAGCAACGACCGGGACGCCGGTTTTGATGAGCAGTACTTC. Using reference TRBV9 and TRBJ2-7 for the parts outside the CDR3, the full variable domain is DSGVTQTPKHLITATGQRVTLRCSPRSGDLSVYWYQQSLDQGLQFLIQYYNGEERAKGNILERFSAQQFPDLHSELNLSSLELGDSALYFCASNDRDAGFDEQYFGPGTRLTVT.

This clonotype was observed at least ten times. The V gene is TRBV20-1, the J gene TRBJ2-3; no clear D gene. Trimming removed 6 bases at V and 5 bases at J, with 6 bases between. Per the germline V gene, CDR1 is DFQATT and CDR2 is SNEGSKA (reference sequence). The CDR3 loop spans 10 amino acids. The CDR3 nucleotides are TGCAGTGCCACGCAAGATACGCAGTATTTT. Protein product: CSATQDTQYF.

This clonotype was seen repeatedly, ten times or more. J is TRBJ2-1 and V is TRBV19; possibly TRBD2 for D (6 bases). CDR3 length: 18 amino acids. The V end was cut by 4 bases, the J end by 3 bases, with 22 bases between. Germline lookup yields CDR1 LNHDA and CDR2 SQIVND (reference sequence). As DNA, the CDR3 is TGTGCCAGTAGTAACTCGGACGGGGGTGGCGTTAGCTACAATGAGCAGTTCTTC. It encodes CASSNSDGGGVSYNEQFF.

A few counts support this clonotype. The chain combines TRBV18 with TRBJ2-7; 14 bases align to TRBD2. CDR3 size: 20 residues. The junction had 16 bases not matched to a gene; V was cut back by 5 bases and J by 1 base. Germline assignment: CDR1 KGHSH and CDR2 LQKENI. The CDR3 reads CASSDLTEGLAGAVSYEQYF. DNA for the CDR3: TGTGCCAGCTCAGACCTGACCGAGGGACTAGCGGGAGCGGTTTCCTACGAGCAGTACTTC.